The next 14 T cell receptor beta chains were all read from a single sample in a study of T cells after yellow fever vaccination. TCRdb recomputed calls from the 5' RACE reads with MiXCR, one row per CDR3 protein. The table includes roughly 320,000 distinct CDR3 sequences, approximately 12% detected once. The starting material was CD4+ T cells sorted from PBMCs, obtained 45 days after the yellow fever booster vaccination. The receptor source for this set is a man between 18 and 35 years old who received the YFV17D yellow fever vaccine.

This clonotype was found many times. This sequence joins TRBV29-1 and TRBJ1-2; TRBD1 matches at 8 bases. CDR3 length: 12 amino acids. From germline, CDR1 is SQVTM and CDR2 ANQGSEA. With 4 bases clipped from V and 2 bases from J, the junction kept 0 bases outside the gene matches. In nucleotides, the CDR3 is TGCAGCGTTGGGGACAGGAACTATGGCTACACCTTC. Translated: CSVGDRNYGYTF.

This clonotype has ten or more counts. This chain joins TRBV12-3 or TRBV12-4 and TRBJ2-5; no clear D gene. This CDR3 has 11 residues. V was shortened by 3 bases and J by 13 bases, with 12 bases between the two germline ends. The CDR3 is CASSFGGTRYF. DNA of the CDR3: TGTGCCAGCAGTTTTGGTGGAACGCGGTACTTC.

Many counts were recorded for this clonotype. The CDR3 DNA reads as TGTGCCAGCAGCTTAGTACACGGAATGAATGAAAAACTGTTTTTT. This sequence encodes CASSLVHGMNEKLFF. This sequence joins TRBV7-2 and TRBJ1-4; no clear D. V was shortened by 1 base and J by 5 bases, with 11 bases between the two germline ends. This CDR3 region has 15 residues. From germline, CDR1 is SGHTA and CDR2 FQGNSA.

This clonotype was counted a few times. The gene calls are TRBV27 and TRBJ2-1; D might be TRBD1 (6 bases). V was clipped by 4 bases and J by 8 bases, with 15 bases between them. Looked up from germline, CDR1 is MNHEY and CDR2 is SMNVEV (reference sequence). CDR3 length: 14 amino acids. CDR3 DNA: TGTGCCAGCAGTTCGCAACAGGGTGCCCATGAGCAGTTCTTC. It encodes CASSSQQGAHEQFF.

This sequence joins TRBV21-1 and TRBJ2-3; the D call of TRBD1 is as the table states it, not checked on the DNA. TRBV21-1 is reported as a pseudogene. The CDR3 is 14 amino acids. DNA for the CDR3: TGTGCCAGCAGCAAAGTGAGGGGACCAGATACGCAGTATTTT. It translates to CASSKVRGPDTQYF.

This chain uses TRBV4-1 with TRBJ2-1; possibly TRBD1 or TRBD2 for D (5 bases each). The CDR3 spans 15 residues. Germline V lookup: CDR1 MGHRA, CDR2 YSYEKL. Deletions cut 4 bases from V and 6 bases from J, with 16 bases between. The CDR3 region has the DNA TGCGCCAGCAGCCCCGGTTTGAACGGGGCCAATGAGCAGTTCTTC. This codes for CASSPGLNGANEQFF.

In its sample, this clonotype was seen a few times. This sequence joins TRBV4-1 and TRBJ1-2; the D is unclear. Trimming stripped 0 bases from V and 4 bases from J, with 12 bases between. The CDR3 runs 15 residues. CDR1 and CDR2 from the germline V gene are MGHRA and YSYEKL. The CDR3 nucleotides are TGCGCCAGCAGCCAAGATTCCCGGGTCGTCTATGGCTACACCTTC. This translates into CASSQDSRVVYGYTF.

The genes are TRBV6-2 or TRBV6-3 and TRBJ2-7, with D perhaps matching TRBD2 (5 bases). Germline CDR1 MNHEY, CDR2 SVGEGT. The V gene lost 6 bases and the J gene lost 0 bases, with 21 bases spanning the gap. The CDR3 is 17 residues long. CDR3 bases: TGTGCCAGCAGGACATCCCTGGCCCGGCGGGCCTCCTACGAGCAGTACTTC. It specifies CASRTSLARRASYEQYF.

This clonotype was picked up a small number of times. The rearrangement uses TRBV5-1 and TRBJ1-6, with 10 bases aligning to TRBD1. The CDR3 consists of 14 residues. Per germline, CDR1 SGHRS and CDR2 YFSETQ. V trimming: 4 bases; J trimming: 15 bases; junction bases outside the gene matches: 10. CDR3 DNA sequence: TGCGCCAGCAGCACAGGCGGGACAGGGGAGCGCCTCCACTTT. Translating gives CASSTGGTGERLHF.

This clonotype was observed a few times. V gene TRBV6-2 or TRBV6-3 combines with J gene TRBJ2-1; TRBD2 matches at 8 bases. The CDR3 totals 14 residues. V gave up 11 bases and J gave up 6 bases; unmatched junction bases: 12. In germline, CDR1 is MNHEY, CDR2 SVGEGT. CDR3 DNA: TGTGCCGCTTCTATAGCGGGGAGGGGCAATGAGCAGTTCTTC. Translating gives CAASIAGRGNEQFF.

DNA for the CDR3: TGTGCCAGCAGTTCCACGACAGTACCCGGGGAGCTGTTTTTT. Protein product: CASSSTTVPGELFF. The chain uses TRBV12-3 or TRBV12-4 and TRBJ2-2; D perhaps matches TRBD1 (5 bases). The V gene lost 4 bases and the J gene lost 6 bases, with 12 bases spanning the gap. The CDR3 is made up of 14 amino acids.

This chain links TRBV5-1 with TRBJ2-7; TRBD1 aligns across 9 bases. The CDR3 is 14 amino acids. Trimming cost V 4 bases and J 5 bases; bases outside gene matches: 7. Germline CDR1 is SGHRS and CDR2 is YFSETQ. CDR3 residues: CASSGGQGWDEQYV. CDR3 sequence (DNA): TGCGCCAGCAGCGGGGGACAGGGTTGGGACGAGCAGTACGTC.

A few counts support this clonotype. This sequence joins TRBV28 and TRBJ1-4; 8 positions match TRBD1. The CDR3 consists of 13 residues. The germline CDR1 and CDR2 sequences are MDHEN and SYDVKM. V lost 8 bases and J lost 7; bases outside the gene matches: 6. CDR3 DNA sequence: TGTGCCAGCCTAACCGGGACAGGTGAAAAACTGTTTTTT. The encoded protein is CASLTGTGEKLFF.

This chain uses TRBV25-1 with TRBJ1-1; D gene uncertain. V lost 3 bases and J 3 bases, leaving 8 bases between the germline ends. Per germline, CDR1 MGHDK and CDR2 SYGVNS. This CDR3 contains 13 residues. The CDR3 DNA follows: TGTGCCAGCAGTGAGAGGACGGACACTGAAGCTTTCTTT. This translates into CASSERTDTEAFF.